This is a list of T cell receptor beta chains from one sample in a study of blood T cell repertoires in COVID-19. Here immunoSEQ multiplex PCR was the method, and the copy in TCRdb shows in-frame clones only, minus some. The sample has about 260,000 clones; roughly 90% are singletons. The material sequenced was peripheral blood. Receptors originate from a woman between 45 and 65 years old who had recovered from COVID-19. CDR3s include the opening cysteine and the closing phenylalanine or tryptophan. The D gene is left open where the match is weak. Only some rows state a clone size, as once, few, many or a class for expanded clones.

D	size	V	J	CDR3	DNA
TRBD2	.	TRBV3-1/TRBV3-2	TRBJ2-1	CASSQVRGRAFKEQFF	TGTGCCAGCAGCCAAGTTCGGGGGAGGGCTTTTAAAGAGCAGTTCTTC
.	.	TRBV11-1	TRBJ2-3	CASSLGEADTQYF	TGTGCCAGCAGCTTAGGAGAGGCAGATACGCAGTATTTT
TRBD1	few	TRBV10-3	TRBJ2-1	CAISERDRGLNEQFF	TGTGCCATCAGTGAGCGGGACAGGGGGCTCAATGAGCAGTTCTTC
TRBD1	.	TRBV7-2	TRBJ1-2	CASRGQGLYGYTF	TGTGCCAGCAGGGGACAGGGTTTGTATGGCTACACCTTC
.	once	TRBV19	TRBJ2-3	CASIGLHTDTQYF	TGTGCCAGTATTGGACTTCACACAGATACGCAGTATTTT
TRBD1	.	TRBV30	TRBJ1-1	CAWSRTGPEAFF	TGTGCCTGGAGTCGGACAGGGCCTGAAGCTTTCTTT
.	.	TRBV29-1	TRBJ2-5	CSVELGETQYF	TGCAGCGTTGAGCTCGGGGAGACCCAGTACTTC
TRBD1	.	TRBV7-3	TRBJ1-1	CASSLYGTGGIANTEAFF	TGTGCCAGCAGCTTATATGGGACAGGGGGCATAGCGAACACTGAAGCTTTCTTT
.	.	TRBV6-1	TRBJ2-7	CASSETEIYEQYF	TGTGCCAGCAGTGAAACAGAGATCTACGAGCAGTACTTC
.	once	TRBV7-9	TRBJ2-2	CASSSPRSGNTGELFF	TGTGCCAGCAGCTCCCCCCGATCGGGGAACACCGGGGAGCTGTTTTTT
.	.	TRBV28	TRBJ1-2	CASSSLDRNYGYTF	TGTGCCAGCTCCTCCCTGGACAGAAACTATGGCTACACCTTC
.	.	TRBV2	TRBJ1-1	CASNPGTYNTEAFF	TGTGCCAGCAATCCCGGGACATATAACACTGAAGCTTTCTTT
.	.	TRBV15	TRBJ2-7	CATSRVVGGEQYF	TGTGCCACCAGCCGGGTAGTAGGGGGCGAGCAGTACTTC
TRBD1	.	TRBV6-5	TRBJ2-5	CASRMTGIRETQYF	TGTGCCAGCAGGATGACAGGGATACGAGAGACCCAGTACTTC
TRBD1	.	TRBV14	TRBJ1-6	CASSPFGQGNSPLHF	TGTGCCAGCAGTCCGTTTGGACAGGGGAATTCACCCCTCCACTTT
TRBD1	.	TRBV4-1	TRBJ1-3	CASSSFSTGAGNTIYF	TGCGCCAGCAGTTCGTTTTCGACAGGGGCTGGAAACACCATATATTTT
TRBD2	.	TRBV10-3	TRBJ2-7	CAISELAGGSEQYF	TGTGCCATCAGTGAGCTAGCGGGTGGCTCCGAGCAGTACTTC
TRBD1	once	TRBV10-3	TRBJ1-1	CAISGKDRGAEAFF	TGTGCCATCAGTGGCAAGGACAGGGGCGCTGAAGCTTTCTTT
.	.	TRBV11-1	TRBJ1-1	CASTREEGRTEAFF	TGTGCCAGCACCAGGGAGGAAGGGCGCACTGAAGCTTTCTTT
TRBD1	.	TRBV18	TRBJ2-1	CASSPRGLSSYNEQFF	TGTGCCAGCTCACCGAGGGGGCTGAGCTCCTACAATGAGCAGTTCTTC
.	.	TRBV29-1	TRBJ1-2	CSVLGQSNYGYTF	TGCAGCGTTTTGGGCCAGTCTAACTATGGCTACACCTTC
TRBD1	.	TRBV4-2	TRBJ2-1	CASSPQTGFHEQFF	TGTGCCAGCAGCCCCCAGACAGGGTTCCATGAGCAGTTCTTC
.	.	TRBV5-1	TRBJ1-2	CASRLTENYGYTF	TGCGCCAGCAGGCTTACAGAAAACTATGGCTACACCTTC
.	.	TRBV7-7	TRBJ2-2	CASSTDSTGELFF	TGTGCTAGCAGCACGGACAGCACCGGGGAGCTGTTTTTT
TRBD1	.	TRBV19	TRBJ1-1	CASSPQGKGARTEAFF	TGTGCCAGTAGTCCACAGGGAAAGGGGGCTCGCACTGAAGCTTTCTTT
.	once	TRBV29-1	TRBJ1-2	CSLPPLQGGDYGYTF	TGCAGCCTCCCTCCACTCCAGGGAGGCGACTATGGCTACACCTTC
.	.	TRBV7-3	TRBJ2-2	CASSPTGYGGELFF	TGTGCCAGCAGCCCCACAGGGTATGGCGGGGAGCTGTTTTTT
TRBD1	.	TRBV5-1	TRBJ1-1	CASSHQPTGGGTEAFF	TGCGCCAGCAGCCATCAACCGACAGGGGGTGGGACTGAAGCTTTCTTT
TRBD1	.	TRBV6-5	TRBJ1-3	CASSRTGVGNTIYF	TGTGCCAGCAGCCGGACAGGGGTAGGAAACACCATATATTTT
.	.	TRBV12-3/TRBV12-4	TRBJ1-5	CASSLERNQPQHF	TGTGCCAGCAGTTTGGAGAGAAATCAGCCCCAGCATTTT
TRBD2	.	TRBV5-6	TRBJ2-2	CASSLGPGGNTGELFF	TGTGCCAGCAGCTTAGGACCGGGGGGTAACACCGGGGAGCTGTTTTTT
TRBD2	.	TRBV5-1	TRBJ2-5	CASSLGLAGGETQYF	TGCGCCAGCAGCTTGGGCCTAGCGGGAGGAGAGACCCAGTACTTC
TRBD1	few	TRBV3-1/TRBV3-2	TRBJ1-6	CARKTTGNNSPLHF	TGTGCCAGAAAGACGACAGGGAATAATTCACCCCTCCACTTT
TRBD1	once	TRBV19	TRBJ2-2	CASSMGQGSGTGELFF	TGTGCCAGTAGTATGGGACAGGGCTCGGGCACCGGGGAGCTGTTTTTT
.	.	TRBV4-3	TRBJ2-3	CASSQELGVAQYF	TGCGCCAGCAGCCAAGAATTAGGGGTGGCGCAGTATTTT
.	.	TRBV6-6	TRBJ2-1	CASTLLGNEQFF	TGTGCCAGCACCCTCCTAGGTAATGAGCAGTTCTTC
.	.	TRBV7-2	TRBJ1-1	CASSFQTGLLNTEAFF	TGTGCCAGCAGCTTCCAAACGGGTCTACTGAACACTGAAGCTTTCTTT
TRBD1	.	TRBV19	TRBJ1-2	CASSTTATGAVGYTF	TGTGCCAGTAGTACAACCGCCACAGGGGCAGTTGGCTACACCTTC
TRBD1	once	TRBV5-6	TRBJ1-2	CASSLLGTGGSYGYTF	TGTGCCAGCAGCTTGCTCGGGACAGGGGGGTCCTATGGCTACACCTTC
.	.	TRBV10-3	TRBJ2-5	CAISADSETQYF	TGTGCCATCAGCGCGGACTCCGAGACCCAGTACTTC
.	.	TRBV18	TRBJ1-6	CASSPFKAGDNSPLHF	TGTGCCAGCTCACCCTTCAAGGCAGGGGATAATTCACCCCTCCACTTT
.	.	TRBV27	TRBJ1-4	CASRPIRGGTNEKLFF	TGTGCCAGCAGGCCAATTAGGGGTGGAACTAATGAAAAACTGTTTTTT
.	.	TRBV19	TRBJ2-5	CASSDTLAHQETQYF	TGTGCCAGTAGTGACACTCTAGCCCACCAAGAGACCCAGTACTTC
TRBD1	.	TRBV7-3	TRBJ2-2	CASKAGGNVGELFF	TGTGCCAGCAAGGCAGGGGGAAATGTCGGGGAGCTGTTTTTT
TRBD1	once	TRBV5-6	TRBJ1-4	CASSLGNRGGRTNEKLFF	TGTGCCAGCAGCTTAGGAAACAGGGGAGGTAGAACTAATGAAAAACTGTTTTTT
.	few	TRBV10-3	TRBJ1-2	CATQGRFDYGYTF	TGTGCCACCCAGGGTCGGTTCGACTATGGCTACACCTTC